This T cell receptor beta chain was identified during a study of T cells after posttransplantation cyclophosphamide. Data came from immunoSEQ multiplex PCR; TCRdb stores just in-frame clones and leaves some out. This sample has around 24,000 clones, each found more than once. Trimming removed 1 base at V and 7 bases at J, with 14 bases between. The CDR3 is 14 amino acids. Germline assignment: CDR1 SGHKS and CDR2 YYEKEE (reference sequence). Study-level findings and limits: TRB overlap between skin or GI tissue T cells and blood was limited.

This clone was detected ten times or more. No antigen is known for it. This chain links TRBV5-5 with TRBJ1-1; no firm D call. The clonotype originates from a woman aged 55-69 years in good health, CMV-negative, and a related stem cell transplant donor. The sequencing input was PBMCs. For the CDR3, the DNA is TGTGCCAGCAGCTTGTGGGCGCGGGTGGATGAAGCTTTCTTT. Protein: CASSLWARVDEAFF.